These T cell receptor beta chains were read from a single sample in a study of T-cell memory formation after mild COVID-19. In TCRdb, the 5' RACE reads were re-called with MiXCR into one record per CDR3 protein. Among approximately 100,000 distinct CDR3 sequences, under 15% were seen once, and the ten largest hold roughly 27%. Sequences were obtained from PBMCs or a T cell subset sorted from them (not recorded which). These receptor sequences come from an adult woman who had mild COVID-19 (a few samples of this study predate the infection). Cell type and time point are not known. Each CDR3 is given with its conserved first and last residue.

v_gene,CDR3aa
TRBV7-9,CASSPGTSGLETQYF
TRBV6-2/TRBV6-3,CASRDSLVGNHEQYF
TRBV24-1,CATSDPLEGDSGDTQYF
TRBV6-5,CASSSVGTGELFF
TRBV6-5,CASSYSTRDILLYEQYF
TRBV6-2/TRBV6-3,CASSVTGGAYNEQFF
TRBV11-1,CASSLAEETQYF
TRBV5-1,CASSLTGNQPQHF
TRBV15,CATSTGTGLNEQFF
TRBV7-6,CASSLGNLYEQYF
TRBV5-1,CASSLREGYGDEQFF
TRBV9,CASSVGSEQETQYF
TRBV29-1,CSVEDLAGPPFF
TRBV30,CAFEYNEQFF